The rows below give T cell receptor beta chains drawn from one sample of a study of OX40 agonist ivuxolimab in advanced cancers. Profiled with immunoSEQ multiplex PCR; TCRdb holds only in-frame clones, not every one. Of about 44,000 clones listed, under 90% are singletons. This specimen consisted of CD4+ or CD8+ T cells sorted from blood, obtained in a trial of the OX40 agonist ivuxolimab. The receptors were gathered from an adult with an advanced solid tumor such as melanoma, head and neck, liver or kidney cancer. The CDR3 runs from the conserved cysteine through the conserved F or W. Each record gives: D gene, J gene, clone size, V gene, CDR3 length, CDR3 protein, CDR3 DNA. The D gene is left open where the match is weak. Part of the rows lack a size; the others show once, few, many or a class for expanded clones.

TRBD2 TRBJ2-1 NA TRBV28 16 CASSLGASGTYNEQFF TGTGCCAGCAGTCTAGGGGCTAGCGGGACCTACAATGAGCAGTTCTTC
NA TRBJ2-7 NA TRBV13 16 CASSAGAGGRSYEQYF TGTGCCAGCAGCGCCGGGGCCGGAGGTCGCTCCTACGAGCAGTACTTC
NA TRBJ2-7 once TRBV5-6 14 CASSLGLNSYEQYF TGTGCCAGCAGCTTGGGGCTTAACTCCTACGAGCAGTACTTC
NA TRBJ2-1 few TRBV7-9 13 CASSLREGDEQFF TGTGCCAGCAGCTTAAGGGAGGGGGATGAGCAGTTCTTC
NA TRBJ2-1 NA TRBV11-2 12 CASSLDLPKQFF TGTGCCAGCAGCTTAGATCTACCCAAGCAGTTCTTC
NA TRBJ1-1 NA TRBV28 14 CASTVQQPNTEAFF TGTGCCAGCACGGTACAGCAACCGAACACTGAAGCTTTCTTT
TRBD2 TRBJ2-5 NA TRBV10-2 14 CASRSGLAGETQYF TGCGCCAGTCGTTCGGGACTAGCGGGAGAGACCCAGTACTTC
NA TRBJ1-5 few TRBV19 15 CASSIITASNQPQHF TGTGCCAGTAGTATAATTACAGCTAGCAATCAGCCCCAGCATTTT
NA TRBJ1-4 NA TRBV18 15 CASSPMGAANEKLFF TGTGCCAGCTCACCAATGGGGGCCGCTAATGAAAAACTGTTTTTT
NA TRBJ1-2 NA TRBV28 15 CASSLRPVANYGYTF TGTGCCAGCAGTTTAAGGCCAGTGGCTAACTATGGCTACACCTTC
NA TRBJ2-3 NA TRBV25-1 17 CASSAALGVFSTDTQYF TGTGCCAGCAGTGCCGCACTGGGCGTCTTTAGCACAGATACGCAGTATTTT
NA TRBJ2-5 NA TRBV7-9 16 CASSLGVGAAQETQYF TGTGCCAGCAGCTTAGGGGTTGGGGCAGCCCAAGAGACCCAGTACTTC
TRBD1 TRBJ2-3 NA TRBV5-1 15 CASSGTGGGTDTQYF TGCGCCAGCAGCGGGACAGGGGGCGGCACAGATACGCAGTATTTT
NA TRBJ2-1 NA TRBV5-1 12 CASSLEGGEQFF TGCGCCAGCAGCTTGGAGGGAGGCGAGCAGTTCTTC
TRBD1 TRBJ1-6 NA TRBV7-2 15 CASSQGNRGHSPLHF TGTGCCAGCAGCCAAGGGAACAGGGGTCATTCACCCCTCCACTTT
NA TRBJ2-2 NA TRBV7-7 14 CASSLGRNTGELFF TGTGCTAGCAGCTTAGGTCGAAACACCGGGGAGCTGTTTTTT
TRBD2 TRBJ2-1 NA TRBV30 14 CAWSEGLVSNEQFF TGTGCCTGGAGTGAAGGACTAGTAAGCAATGAGCAGTTCTTC
TRBD1 TRBJ1-5 NA TRBV6-5 14 CASSPQGVNQPQHF TGTGCCAGCAGTCCACAGGGGGTCAATCAGCCCCAGCATTTT
NA TRBJ1-5 NA TRBV30 15 CAWSRDRGGNQPQHF TGTGCCTGGAGCCGGGATCGCGGTGGCAATCAGCCCCAGCATTTT
TRBD1 TRBJ2-7 NA TRBV10-3 15 CAISSPDRGPYEQYF TGTGCCATCAGTTCCCCGGACAGGGGGCCATACGAGCAGTACTTC
TRBD1 TRBJ2-1 NA TRBV19 13 CASSMGQNYEQFF TGTGCCAGTAGTATGGGACAGAACTATGAGCAGTTCTTC
NA TRBJ2-7 NA TRBV28 13 CASSRDPLYEQYF TGTGCCAGCAGTCGGGACCCGCTCTACGAGCAGTACTTC
TRBD1 TRBJ2-6 NA TRBV15 19 CATSRTRGTASSGANVLTF TGTGCCACCAGCAGAACAAGGGGGACAGCGAGCTCTGGGGCCAACGTCCTGACTTTC
TRBD2 TRBJ2-1 NA TRBV10-3 15 CAIGAGVAGEFEQFF TGTGCCATTGGAGCCGGGGTAGCGGGAGAGTTTGAGCAGTTCTTC
NA TRBJ2-2 NA TRBV5-4 14 CASSAAANTGELFF TGTGCCAGCAGCGCAGCGGCGAACACCGGGGAGCTGTTTTTT
NA TRBJ2-3 NA TRBV5-4 13 CASSFPTTDTQYF TGTGCCAGCAGCTTTCCCACCACAGATACGCAGTATTTT
TRBD2 TRBJ2-7 NA TRBV30 14 CAWTSGFTYYEQYF TGTGCCTGGACTAGCGGCTTCACCTACTACGAGCAGTACTTC
NA TRBJ2-2 NA TRBV6-5 15 CASSYAGVHTGELFF TGTGCCAGCAGTTACGCAGGGGTCCACACCGGGGAGCTGTTTTTT
NA TRBJ1-1 NA TRBV29-1 13 CSVWTPTNTEAFF TGCAGCGTTTGGACACCCACGAACACTGAAGCTTTCTTT
NA TRBJ2-7 NA TRBV6-1 14 CASSDGDGSYEQYF TGTGCCAGCAGTGACGGCGACGGTTCCTACGAGCAGTACTTC
NA TRBJ2-2 NA TRBV28 14 CASLEPRGTGELFF TGTGCCAGCCTCGAGCCACGCGGCACCGGGGAGCTGTTTTTT
NA TRBJ1-2 NA TRBV14 17 CASSQSWPRAATYSYTF TGTGCCAGCAGCCAAAGTTGGCCCCGGGCGGCGACTTACAGCTACACCTTC
NA TRBJ1-5 NA TRBV4-3 14 CASSQDTVGQPQHF TGCGCCAGCAGCCAAGATACCGTCGGTCAGCCCCAGCATTTT